This T cell receptor beta chain appears in the sequencing data of a study of cytomegalovirus exposure and HLA in healthy donors. The PCR had 60 Vbeta and 13 Jbeta primers. TCRdb's table, derived via immunoSEQ multiplex PCR, lists solely in-frame clones and lacks some. The sample totals 130,000 or so clones. Regarding this clone: Its antigen remains unidentified.

Study-wide results and caveats: A later analysis, which compared TCR beta chains of equal frequency, found the HLA-associated ones more clonally expanded. The study found most TCR sequences rare, yet found some public TCRs in many donors.

V trimming: 3 bases; J trimming: 4 bases; junction bases outside the gene matches: 4. Germline values: CDR1 SGHDT, CDR2 YYEEEE. The CDR3 loop spans 14 amino acids. The receptor comes from a woman under 30 in good health and CMV-seronegative. Material: PBMCs. V is TRBV5-6 and J is TRBJ1-2; 9 bases match TRBD1. Here the CDR3 DNA reads TGTGCCAGCAGCTCCGGGACAGGGATCTATGGCTACACCTTC. Translation: CASSSGTGIYGYTF.